This record covers a single TCR beta chain. Antigen: not known. The PCR employed 60 Vbeta primers together with 13 Jbeta primers. TCRdb's table, derived via immunoSEQ multiplex PCR, lists solely in-frame clones and lacks some. In the table there are over 250,000 clones, approximately 90% of which are singletons. These data originate in a study of cytomegalovirus exposure and HLA in healthy donors. Turning to the study itself: There were 300 to 400 genotyped donors. Of these, about 81% fell in the genetic ancestry cluster associated with self-reported Caucasian donors. General observations from the study: What TCR beta sequences reportedly achieved was accurate prediction of HLA-A and HLA-B alleles in most subjects.

The CDR3 has 18 residues. Germline-derived CDR1 and CDR2 are SGHDT and YYEEEE. The V and J ends lost 0 bases and 3 bases respectively, with 19 bases between them. This TCR was sampled from a middle-aged man in good health and CMV-seropositive. The sequencing sample was made of PBMCs. J is TRBJ2-1 and V is TRBV5-6, with D possibly TRBD2 on 5 matching bases. The CDR3 reads CASSLEAASDWIYNEQFF. CDR3 DNA sequence: TGTGCCAGCAGCTTGGAAGCGGCTTCCGACTGGATCTACAATGAGCAGTTCTTC.